Detailed here is one T cell receptor (beta chain). Its target is unknown. The data are from a study of cytomegalovirus exposure and HLA in healthy donors. Study-wide results and limits: Common viral pathogens were later found to be apparently linked to several of the most significant clusters.

The CDR3 contains 16 residues. Trimming pared 2 bases from V and 8 bases from J, leaving 19 bases between. Germline V gives CDR1 MRHNA, CDR2 SNTAGT. Primers included in the PCR were 60 Vbeta and 13 Jbeta primers. Per the original data handling: Among the unique TCR beta chains that a later analysis counted, about 79 million in all, about 11 million were shared. Data came from immunoSEQ multiplex PCR; TCRdb stores just in-frame clones and leaves some out. V, J and clone size were drawn from that table, and D and trimming were deduced from the DNA. The table has some 170,000 clones, approximately 88% seen once; the top ten hold approximately 0.85%.

The rearrangement joins TRBV6-4 to TRBJ2-1; weak D call: TRBD2 (6 bases). Sequencing used PBMCs. This receptor was identified in a woman in her 30s in good health and CMV-seronegative. The CDR3 loop is CASSDVGGTGPDEQFF. CDR3 DNA sequence: TGTGCCAGCAGTGACGTAGGCGGGACGGGCCCCGATGAGCAGTTCTTC.